This TCR beta chain came from a study of cytomegalovirus exposure and HLA in healthy donors. Study-wide results and caveats: Sequencing had likely introduced a cluster of highly shared sequence variants as an artifact. Apparent HLA restriction characterized most CMV-associated TCR beta chains in a later analysis. Because they were indistinguishable, some V segments, including TRBV6-2 and TRBV6-3, were excluded.

The CDR3 has 16 amino acids. Trimming removed 0 bases from V and 0 bases from J, with 12 bases in between. As to this clone: Its antigen is undetermined.

The PCR had 60 Vbeta and 13 Jbeta primers. The method was immunoSEQ multiplex PCR; TCRdb's version includes in-frame clones alone and lacks a portion of them. The sample has roughly 93,000 clones, over 60% seen once; the top ten hold 3%. Though nominally healthy at sampling, donors likely had unrecorded immune exposures. This TCR derives from a man aged 35 to 55 in good health and CMV-seronegative. The chain joins TRBV5-3 to TRBJ1-2; D uncertain. TRBV5-3 falls under the ORF class, with uncertain function. Sequencing used PBMCs. CDR3 amino acids: CARSLVCQASNYGYTF. CDR3 nucleotide sequence: TGTGCCAGAAGCTTGGTCTGCCAGGCTTCTAACTATGGCTACACCTTC.